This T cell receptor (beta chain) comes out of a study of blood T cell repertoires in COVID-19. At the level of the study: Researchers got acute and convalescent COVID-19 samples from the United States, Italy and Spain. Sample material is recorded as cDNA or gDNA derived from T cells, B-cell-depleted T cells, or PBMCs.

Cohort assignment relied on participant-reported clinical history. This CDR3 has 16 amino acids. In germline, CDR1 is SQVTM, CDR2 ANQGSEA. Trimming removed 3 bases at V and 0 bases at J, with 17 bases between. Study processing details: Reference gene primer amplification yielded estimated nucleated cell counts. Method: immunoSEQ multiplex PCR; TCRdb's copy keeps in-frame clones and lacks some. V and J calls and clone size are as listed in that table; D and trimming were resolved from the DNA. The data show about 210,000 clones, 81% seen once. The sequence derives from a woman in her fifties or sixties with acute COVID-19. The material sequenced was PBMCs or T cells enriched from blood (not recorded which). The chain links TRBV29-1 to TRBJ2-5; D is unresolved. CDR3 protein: CSVDFRQLQYQETQYF. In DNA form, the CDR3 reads TGCAGCGTTGATTTCAGGCAGCTCCAGTACCAAGAGACCCAGTACTTC.